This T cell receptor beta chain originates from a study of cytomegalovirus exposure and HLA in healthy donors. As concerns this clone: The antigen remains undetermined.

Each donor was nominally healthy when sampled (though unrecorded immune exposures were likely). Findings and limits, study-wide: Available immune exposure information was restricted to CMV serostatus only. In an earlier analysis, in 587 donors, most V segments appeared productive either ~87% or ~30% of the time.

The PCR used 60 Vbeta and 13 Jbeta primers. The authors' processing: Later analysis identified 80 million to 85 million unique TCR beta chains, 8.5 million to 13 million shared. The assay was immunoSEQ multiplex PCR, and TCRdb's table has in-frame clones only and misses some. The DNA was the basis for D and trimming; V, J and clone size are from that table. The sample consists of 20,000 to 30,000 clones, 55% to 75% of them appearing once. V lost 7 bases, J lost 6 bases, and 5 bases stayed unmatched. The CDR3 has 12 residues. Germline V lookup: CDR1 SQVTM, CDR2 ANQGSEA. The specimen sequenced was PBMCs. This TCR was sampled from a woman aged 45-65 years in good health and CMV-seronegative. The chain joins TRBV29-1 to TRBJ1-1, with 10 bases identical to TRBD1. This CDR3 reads CSATGGASEAFF. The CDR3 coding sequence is TGCAGCGCGACAGGGGGCGCATCTGAAGCTTTCTTT.